This T cell receptor beta chain was profiled in a study of blood T cell repertoires in COVID-19. On the study more broadly: Both acute and convalescent COVID-19 samples were obtained from the United States, Italy and Spain. The cDNA or gDNA used as material had been derived from T cells, B-cell-depleted T cells, or PBMCs.

The CDR3 is 15 amino acids. The germline V gene encodes CDR1 MNHEY and CDR2 SVGEGT. J was trimmed by 5 bases and V by 5 bases; bases with no gene match: 11. In the source study's methods: Researchers report that nucleated cell counts were estimated from reference gene primer amplification. Only in-frame clones appear in the TCRdb table, and some are missing; sequencing was by immunoSEQ multiplex PCR. The V and J calls and clone size are taken from that table; D and trimming were inferred from the DNA. This sample carries some 230,000 clones, 75% to 90% of them seen once, and the ten largest clones take around 2.2%.

The TCR was taken from a man in his thirties or forties who had recovered from COVID-19. This chain links TRBV6-2 or TRBV6-3 with TRBJ2-7; TRBD1 aligns across 8 bases. Sequencing was performed on peripheral blood. Here the CDR3 DNA reads TGTGCCAGCAGTAAGGGGTGGGACAGGCCCAACGAGCAGTACTTC. Protein sequence: CASSKGWDRPNEQYF.